Below are 14 T cell receptor beta chains sequenced from a single sample in a study of CD8 T cells in Susac syndrome. An amount of RNA that ranged from roughly 0.5 to 1 ug was reverse transcribed with random hexamers. One entry per CDR3 protein results from TCRdb running MiXCR on the immunoSEQ multiplex PCR reads. The sample has 150,000 to 200,000 distinct CDR3 sequences; more than 90% are singletons. The sample was CD4+ T cells from PBMCs. The origin of the receptors is a human donor in good health.

The chain links TRBV15 to TRBJ2-4, with 8 nucleotides matching TRBD2. CDR3 length equals 15 residues. With V trimmed by 1 base and J by 7 bases, 6 bases remained unmatched. Germline V lookup: CDR1 LNHNV, CDR2 YYDKDF (reference sequence). In DNA form, the CDR3 reads TGTGCCACCAGCAGAGCGGGGGTAGCGGGGAACATTCAGTACTTC. Translated, it gives CATSRAGVAGNIQYF.

The CDR3 reads CASSYYGPHNEQFF. The DNA for the CDR3 is TGCGCCAGCAGCTACTACGGGCCCCACAATGAGCAGTTCTTC. The chain recombines TRBV4-3 with TRBJ2-1; D remains unclear. CDR3 size: 14 residues. The germline gives CDR1 LGHNA, CDR2 YSLEER. Trimming took off 5 bases at V and 5 bases at J, with 13 bases between the two ends.

The chain employs TRBV4-3 and TRBJ2-3; 15 bases are a match to TRBD2. The CDR3 totals 21 residues. Germline V gives CDR1 LGHNA, CDR2 YSLEER. V gave up 0 bases and J gave up 2 bases; unmatched junction bases: 12. The CDR3 is CASSQDIGTSGGPMNTDTQYF. CDR3 nucleotides: TGCGCCAGCAGCCAAGACATCGGGACTAGCGGGGGGCCGATGAACACAGATACGCAGTATTTT.

Here the CDR3 reads CASSLPQGRGGYTF. The CDR3 nucleotides are TGTGCCAGCAGTTTACCGCAGGGGCGTGGTGGCTACACCTTC. The genes are TRBV28 and TRBJ1-2; TRBD1 is a possible D gene (6 bases). V dropped 2 bases and J dropped 7 bases, with 14 bases sitting between them. The germline gives CDR1 MDHEN, CDR2 SYDVKM. This CDR3 has 14 residues.

This clonotype came up once. The chain couples TRBV29-1 to TRBJ2-2; D possibly corresponds to TRBD2 (6 bases). The V end was cut by 7 bases, the J end by 8 bases, with 17 bases between. CDR3 length equals 13 residues. Germline V gene sequence: CDR1 SQVTM, CDR2 ANQGSEA. DNA of the CDR3: TGCAGCGGTGGGCGCGGGGAACTGGGGGAGCTGTTTTTT. Encoded protein: CSGGRGELGELFF.

This sequence joins TRBV29-1 and TRBJ1-1, with unresolved D. CDR1 and CDR2 (germline): SQVTM, ANQGSEA. The CDR3 spans 11 residues. CDR3 DNA sequence: TGCAGTATCCATAGGAGGACTGAAGCTTTCTTT. Amino acid sequence: CSIHRRTEAFF.

The chain carries TRBV4-3 and TRBJ1-6, with D perhaps matching TRBD1 (5 bases). Germline V gives CDR1 LGHNA, CDR2 YSLEER. The CDR3 consists of 16 residues. V was shortened by 0 bases and J by 7 bases, with 13 bases between the two germline ends. The CDR3 coding sequence is TGCGCCAGCAGCCAAGAGACGGCAGGGCAAAATTCACCCCTCCACTTT. Amino acid sequence: CASSQETAGQNSPLHF.

CDR3 in amino acids: CSATGTGPETQYF. The CDR3 bases are TGCAGTGCAACCGGGACAGGTCCAGAGACCCAGTACTTC. The V and J genes are TRBV20-1 and TRBJ2-5; 8 nucleotides align to TRBD1. Germline assignment: CDR1 DFQATT and CDR2 SNEGSKA (reference sequence). Trimming cost V 6 bases and J 4 bases; bases outside gene matches: 7. The CDR3 is 13 residues long.

The J gene is TRBJ1-2, the V gene TRBV29-1; TRBD1 matches 8 bases. The CDR3 spans 15 residues. V gave up 2 bases and J gave up 5 bases; unmatched junction bases: 10. Germline V gives CDR1 SQVTM, CDR2 ANQGSEA. The CDR3 coding sequence is TGCAGCGTTGAAACGAGTCGACAGGGGTCGTATGGCTACACCTTC. Translating gives CSVETSRQGSYGYTF. Looking up the rest from reference TRBV29-1 and TRBJ1-2 gives the full variable domain: SAVISQKPSRDICQRGTSLTIQCQVDSQVTMMFWYRQQPGQSLTLIATANQGSEATYESGFVIDKFPISRPNLTFSTLTVSNMSPEDSSIYLCSVETSRQGSYGYTFGSGTRLTVV.

CDR3 region: CASSQGSGVQPQHF. DNA for the CDR3: TGTGCCAGCAGCCAAGGTTCAGGGGTTCAGCCCCAGCATTTT. This chain connects TRBV3-1 to TRBJ1-5; possibly TRBD1 for D (6 bases). From germline, CDR1 is LGHDT and CDR2 YNNKEL (reference sequence). V dropped 1 base and J dropped 6 bases, with 10 bases sitting between them. CDR3 size: 14 residues.

This clonotype was seen just once. The chain is built from TRBV3-1 and TRBJ1-2, with a tentative D call TRBD1 (5 bases). This CDR3 has 15 amino acids. Trimming cost V 1 base and J 8 bases, with 17 bases left between them. The V gene's germline CDR1 is LGHDT and CDR2 YNNKEL (reference sequence). The CDR3 protein is CASSQVGRVIRGYTF. CDR3 sequence (DNA): TGTGCCAGCAGCCAAGTGGGCAGGGTAATTCGCGGCTACACCTTC.

The chain has TRBV12-3 or TRBV12-4 and TRBJ2-3, with 9 bases lining up with TRBD2. The CDR3 is 15 residues long. With 5 bases clipped from V and 6 bases from J, the junction kept 9 bases outside the gene matches. CDR3 amino acids: CASSLRSGGPDTQYF. In DNA form, the CDR3 reads TGTGCCAGCAGTCTAAGAAGCGGGGGGCCTGATACGCAGTATTTT.

The V gene is TRBV2, the J gene TRBJ1-4; D is ambiguous. V was trimmed by 8 bases and J by 0 bases, leaving 16 bases between them. The germline V gene encodes CDR1 SNHLY and CDR2 FYNNEI. The CDR3 is 16 residues long. CDR3 residues: CASALSGDPTNEKLFF. The CDR3 DNA follows: TGTGCCAGCGCCCTCTCGGGCGACCCAACTAATGAAAAACTGTTTTTT. The variable domain in full, with the rest retrieved from reference TRBV2 and TRBJ1-4, is EPEVTQTPSHQVTQMGQEVILRCVPISNHLYFYWYRQILGQKVEFLVSFYNNEISEKSEIFDDQFSVERPDGSNFTLKIRSTKLEDSAMYFCASALSGDPTNEKLFFGSGTQLSVL.

CDR3 amino acids: CSASPGAQETQYF. CDR3 DNA sequence: TGCAGTGCTAGTCCCGGGGCGCAAGAGACCCAGTACTTC. The chain uses TRBV20-1 and TRBJ2-5; D may match TRBD1 or TRBD2 (5 bases each). The germline CDR1 and CDR2 sequences are DFQATT and SNEGSKA (reference sequence). There are 13 residues in the CDR3. Trimming left V 3 bases short and J 2 bases short, with 10 bases between.